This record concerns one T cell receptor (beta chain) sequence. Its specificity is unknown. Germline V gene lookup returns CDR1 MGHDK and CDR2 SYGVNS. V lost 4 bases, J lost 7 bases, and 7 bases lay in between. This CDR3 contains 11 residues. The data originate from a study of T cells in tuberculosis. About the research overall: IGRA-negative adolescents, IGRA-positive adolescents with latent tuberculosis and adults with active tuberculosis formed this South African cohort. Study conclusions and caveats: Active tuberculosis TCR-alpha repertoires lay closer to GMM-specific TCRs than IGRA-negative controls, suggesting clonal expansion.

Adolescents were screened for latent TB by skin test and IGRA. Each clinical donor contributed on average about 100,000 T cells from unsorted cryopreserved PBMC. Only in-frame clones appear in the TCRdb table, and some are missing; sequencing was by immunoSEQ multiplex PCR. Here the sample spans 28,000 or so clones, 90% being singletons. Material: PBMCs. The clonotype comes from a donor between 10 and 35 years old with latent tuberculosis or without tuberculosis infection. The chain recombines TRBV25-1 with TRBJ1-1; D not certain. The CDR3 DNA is TGTGCCAGCAGTGGGCGGATTGAAGCTTTCTTT. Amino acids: CASSGRIEAFF.